This T cell receptor beta chain emerged from a study of cytomegalovirus exposure and HLA in healthy donors. The PCR employed 60 Vbeta primers together with 13 Jbeta primers. Only in-frame clones appear in the TCRdb table, and some are missing; sequencing was by immunoSEQ multiplex PCR. The sample consists of approximately 170,000 clones, 70% to 75% of them appearing once. Germline V gene data show CDR1 as MDHEN and CDR2 as SYDVKM. The CDR3 totals 16 residues. V lost 2 bases, J lost 6 bases, and 10 bases stayed unmatched. This chain uses TRBV28 with TRBJ2-7; TRBD2 matches 10 bases. What was sequenced was PBMCs. This sequence was found in a man aged 25-45 years in good health and CMV-seropositive. The CDR3 DNA sequence: TGTGCCAGCAGTTTAGAAGCGGCTAGCGGGAGAGGCGAGCAGTACTTC. Encoded protein: CASSLEAASGRGEQYF.